This T cell receptor (beta chain) was recovered during a study of cytomegalovirus exposure and HLA in healthy donors. These donors counted as nominally healthy when sampled, but unrecorded immune exposures were likely. With regard to this clone: Its specificity is unknown.

General study findings and limits: Differences between HLA loci emerged in a later analysis of TCR association rates, with DRB1 most and HLA-C fewest. Productive rates of about 90% or about 30% were seen for most TCR beta V segments in an earlier analysis. Based on reports, TCR beta sequences accurately predicted HLA-A and HLA-B alleles for most subjects.

CDR3 length equals 16 residues. V shed 1 base and J shed 0 bases, with 10 bases lying between them. CDR1 and CDR2 (germline): SGHTA, FQGTGA. PCR involved 60 Vbeta and 13 Jbeta primers. Sequencing used immunoSEQ multiplex PCR; TCRdb keeps in-frame clones, though not all of them. The ten top clones account for about an eighth, within a sample of about 77,000 clones. The sequence came from a man aged 45 to 65 in good health and CMV-seropositive. This chain uses TRBV7-3 with TRBJ2-1; D might be TRBD1 (6 bases). Input material: PBMCs. The CDR3 nucleotides read TGTGCCAGCAGCTTAAATGCGGACAGCTCCTACAATGAGCAGTTCTTC. Its protein is CASSLNADSSYNEQFF.